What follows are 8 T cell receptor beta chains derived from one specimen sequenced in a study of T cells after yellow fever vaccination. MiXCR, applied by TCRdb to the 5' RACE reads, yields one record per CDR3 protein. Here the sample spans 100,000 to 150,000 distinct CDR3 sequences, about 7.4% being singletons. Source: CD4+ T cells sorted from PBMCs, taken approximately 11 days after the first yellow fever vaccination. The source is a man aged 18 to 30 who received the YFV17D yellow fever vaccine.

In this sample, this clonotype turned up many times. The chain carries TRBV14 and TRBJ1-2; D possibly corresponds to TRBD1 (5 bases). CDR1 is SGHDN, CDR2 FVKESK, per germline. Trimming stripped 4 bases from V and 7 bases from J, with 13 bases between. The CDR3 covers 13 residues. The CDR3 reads CASSLVGGTGYTF. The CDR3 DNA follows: TGTGCCAGCAGCCTCGTGGGGGGAACTGGCTACACCTTC.

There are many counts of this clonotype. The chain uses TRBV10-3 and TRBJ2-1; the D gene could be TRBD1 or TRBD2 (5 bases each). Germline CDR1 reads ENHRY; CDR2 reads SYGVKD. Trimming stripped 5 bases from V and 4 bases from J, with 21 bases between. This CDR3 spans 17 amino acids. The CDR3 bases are TGTGCCATCAGTTCTCCCCCGGGGCTCGCCGTTTACAATGAGCAGTTCTTC. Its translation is CAISSPPGLAVYNEQFF.

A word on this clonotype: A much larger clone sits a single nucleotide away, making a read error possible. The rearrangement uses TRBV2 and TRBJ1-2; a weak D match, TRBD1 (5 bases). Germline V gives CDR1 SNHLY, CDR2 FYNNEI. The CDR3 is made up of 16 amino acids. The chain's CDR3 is CASSQTGVTKGYGCTF. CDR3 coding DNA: TGTGCCAGCAGTCAAACAGGAGTAACAAAGGGGTATGGCTGCACCTTC.

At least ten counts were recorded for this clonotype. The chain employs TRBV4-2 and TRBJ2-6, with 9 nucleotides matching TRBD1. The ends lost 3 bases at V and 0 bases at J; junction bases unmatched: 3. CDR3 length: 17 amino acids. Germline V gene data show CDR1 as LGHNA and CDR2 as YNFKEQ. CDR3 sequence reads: CASSHGGQGSGANVLTF. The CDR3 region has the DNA TGTGCCAGCAGCCATGGGGGACAGGGCTCTGGGGCCAACGTCCTGACTTTC.

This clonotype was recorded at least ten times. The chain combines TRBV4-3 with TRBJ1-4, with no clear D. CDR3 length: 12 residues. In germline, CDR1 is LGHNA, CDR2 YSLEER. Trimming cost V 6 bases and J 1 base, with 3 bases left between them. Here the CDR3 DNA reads TGCGCCAGCAGAGGAACTAATGAAAAACTGTTTTTT. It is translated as CASRGTNEKLFF.

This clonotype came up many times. The CDR3 here is CASSLFQTGGYTF. CDR3 sequence (DNA): TGTGCCAGCAGCTTGTTCCAGACGGGTGGCTACACCTTC. This rearrangement joins TRBV7-9 to TRBJ1-2, with no clear D. V was clipped by 3 bases and J by 7 bases, with 12 bases between them. The CDR3 has 13 amino acids. Germline lookup yields CDR1 SEHNR and CDR2 FQNEAQ (reference sequence).

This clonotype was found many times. The DNA of the CDR3 is TGTGCCAGCAGCTTAACCAGGGGACCGCGATTTAACTATGGCTACACCTTC. It yields the protein CASSLTRGPRFNYGYTF. The V and J genes are TRBV7-9 and TRBJ1-2; tentative D call: TRBD1 (6 bases). CDR3 length equals 17 residues. Germline V gives CDR1 SEHNR, CDR2 FQNEAQ (reference sequence). V dropped 2 bases and J dropped 1 base, with 17 bases sitting between them.

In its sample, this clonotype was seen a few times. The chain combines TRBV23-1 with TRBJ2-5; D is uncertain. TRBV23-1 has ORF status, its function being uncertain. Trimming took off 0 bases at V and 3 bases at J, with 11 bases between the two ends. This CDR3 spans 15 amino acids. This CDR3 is CASSQSRLVKETQYF. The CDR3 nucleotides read TGCGCCAGCAGTCAATCGAGGCTCGTTAAAGAGACCCAGTACTTC.